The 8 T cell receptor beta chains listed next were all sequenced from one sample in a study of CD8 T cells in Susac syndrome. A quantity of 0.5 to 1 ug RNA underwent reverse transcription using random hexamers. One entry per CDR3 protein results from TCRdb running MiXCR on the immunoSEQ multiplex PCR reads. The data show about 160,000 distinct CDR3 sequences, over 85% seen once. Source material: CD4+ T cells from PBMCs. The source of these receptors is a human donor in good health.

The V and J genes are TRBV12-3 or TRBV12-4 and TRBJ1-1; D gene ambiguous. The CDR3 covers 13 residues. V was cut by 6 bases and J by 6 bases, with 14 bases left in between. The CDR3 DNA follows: TGTGCCAGCAGCCACCAGGAACACCCTGAAGCTTTCTTT. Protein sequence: CASSHQEHPEAFF.

The DNA of the CDR3 is TGTGCCAGCAGTTACTATGGTGGGAACACTGAAGCTTTCTTT. Protein: CASSYYGGNTEAFF. The chain joins TRBV6-2 or TRBV6-3 to TRBJ1-1; unclear D gene. This CDR3 is built from 14 residues. Germline V lookup: CDR1 MNHEY, CDR2 SVGEGT. V gave up 1 base and J gave up 1 base, with 7 bases separating them.

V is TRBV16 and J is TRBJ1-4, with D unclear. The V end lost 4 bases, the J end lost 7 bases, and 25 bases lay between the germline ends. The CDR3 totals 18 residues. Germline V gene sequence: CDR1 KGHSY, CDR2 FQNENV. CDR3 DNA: TGTGCCAGCAGCCGACCTCAACAACCGGGTTTAGAAGGTGAAAAACTGTTTTTT. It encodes CASSRPQQPGLEGEKLFF.

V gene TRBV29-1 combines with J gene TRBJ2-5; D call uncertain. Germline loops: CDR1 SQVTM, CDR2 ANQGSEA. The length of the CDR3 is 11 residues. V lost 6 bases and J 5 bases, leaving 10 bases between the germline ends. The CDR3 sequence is CSVQGHETQYF. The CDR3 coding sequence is TGCAGCGTGCAAGGGCACGAGACCCAGTACTTC.

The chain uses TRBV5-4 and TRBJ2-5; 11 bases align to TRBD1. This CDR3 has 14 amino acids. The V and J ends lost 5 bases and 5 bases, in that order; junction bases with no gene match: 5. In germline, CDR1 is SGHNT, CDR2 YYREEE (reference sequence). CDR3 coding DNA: TGTGCCAGCAGTAGGGACAGGGGGAGGGAGACCCAGTACTTC. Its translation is CASSRDRGRETQYF.

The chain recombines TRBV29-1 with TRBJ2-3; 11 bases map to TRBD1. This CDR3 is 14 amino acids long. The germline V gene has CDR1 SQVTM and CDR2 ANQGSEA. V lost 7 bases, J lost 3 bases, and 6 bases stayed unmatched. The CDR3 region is CSGGQGAGTDTQYF. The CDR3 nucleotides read TGCAGCGGCGGACAGGGGGCTGGAACAGATACGCAGTATTTT.

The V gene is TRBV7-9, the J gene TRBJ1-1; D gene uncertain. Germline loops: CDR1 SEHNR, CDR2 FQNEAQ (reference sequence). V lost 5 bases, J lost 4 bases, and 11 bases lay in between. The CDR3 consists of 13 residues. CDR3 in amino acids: CASSLQTPTEAFF. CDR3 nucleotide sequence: TGTGCCAGCAGCCTCCAGACACCCACTGAAGCTTTCTTT.

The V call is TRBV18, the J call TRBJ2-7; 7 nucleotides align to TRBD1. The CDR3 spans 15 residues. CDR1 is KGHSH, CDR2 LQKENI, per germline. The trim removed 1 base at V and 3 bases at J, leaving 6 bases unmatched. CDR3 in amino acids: CASSPQAGGFYEQYF. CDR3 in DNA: TGTGCCAGCTCACCACAGGCAGGGGGATTCTACGAGCAGTACTTC.